This T cell receptor (beta chain) was observed in a study of PD-1 blockade in classical Hodgkin lymphoma. Study results and caveats: The origin of the repertoire differences remains undefined, with disease activity or prior therapy as possible causes. When set against healthy donors, newly diagnosed patients were reported to show lower baseline TCR diversity.

The time point was: cycle 4 day 1 (C4D1), after more than five weeks of nivolumab. Exposure to brentuximab vedotin varied, and each patient had relapsed following autologous stem cell transplantation. Concerning this clone itself: Its specificity is not known.

TCRdb's copy holds only in-frame clones and misses some; the assay was immunoSEQ multiplex PCR. The top ten hold approximately 17% of the sample, which has roughly 86,000 clones, over 80% seen once. V lost 5 bases and J 1 base, leaving 5 bases between the germline ends. The CDR3 has 12 residues. Germline CDR1 reads SGHVS; CDR2 reads FNYEAQ. The starting material was peripheral blood mononuclear cells (PBMCs), obtained before the fourth cycle of nivolumab. This clonotype was obtained from a human donor with classical Hodgkin lymphoma. The chain links TRBV7-6 to TRBJ2-5; D gene unclear. In DNA form, the CDR3 reads TGTGCCAGCAGCCCTAGCCAAGAGACCCAGTACTTC. It yields the protein CASSPSQETQYF.